This T cell receptor (beta chain) was sequenced in a study of blood T cell repertoires in COVID-19. Turning to the study itself: Acute and convalescent COVID-19 specimens originated in the United States, Italy and Spain. Nucleic acid was either cDNA or gDNA, and it came from T cells, B-cell-depleted T cells, or PBMCs.

Deletions cut 5 bases from V and 3 bases from J, with 8 bases between. Germline CDR1 and CDR2: MDHEN and SYDVKM. The CDR3 totals 13 residues. Per the authors' pipeline: Reference gene primer amplification yielded estimated nucleated cell counts. Generated by immunoSEQ multiplex PCR, the TCRdb table keeps only in-frame clones and is missing some. The D gene and trimming were derived from the DNA, and the V and J assignments and clone size from that table. The sample includes about 100,000 clones, around nine tenths of them seen just once. The sequencing sample was made of peripheral blood. The origin of this receptor is a human donor in a cohort sampled during active COVID-19. The rearrangement uses TRBV28 and TRBJ1-5; no definite D call. The CDR3: CASSEEFNQPQHF. In DNA form, the CDR3 reads TGTGCCAGCAGTGAAGAGTTCAATCAGCCCCAGCATTTT.